The 2 T cell receptor beta chains given below trace back to one sample, sequenced in a study of OX40 agonist ivuxolimab in advanced cancers. Clones were sequenced by immunoSEQ multiplex PCR, and TCRdb holds only the in-frame ones, with some missing. The sample has 50,000 to 65,000 clones; 85% to 90% are singletons. The starting material was CD4+ or CD8+ T cells sorted from blood, obtained in a trial of the OX40 agonist ivuxolimab. These TCRs come from an adult with an advanced solid tumor such as melanoma, head and neck, liver or kidney cancer.

V gene TRBV29-1 combines with J gene TRBJ2-5; 8 positions agree with TRBD2. Germline V lookup: CDR1 SQVTM, CDR2 ANQGSEA. Trimming at V came to 6 bases and at J to 1 base, leaving 7 bases not matched to a gene. CDR3 length: 14 amino acids. The CDR3 sequence is CSVRTGGIQETQYF. In nucleotides, the CDR3 is TGCAGCGTAAGAACGGGAGGGATCCAAGAGACCCAGTACTTC.

J is TRBJ2-7 and V is TRBV5-1, with 8 nucleotides matching TRBD1. CDR3 length: 16 amino acids. The ends lost 0 bases at V and 6 bases at J; junction bases unmatched: 11. CDR1 is SGHRS and CDR2 is YFSETQ in the germline V gene. The CDR3 bases are TGCGCCAGCAGCTTGGACTTCAGGGGGCCCCAAGGCGAGCAGTACTTC. Its protein product is CASSLDFRGPQGEQYF.